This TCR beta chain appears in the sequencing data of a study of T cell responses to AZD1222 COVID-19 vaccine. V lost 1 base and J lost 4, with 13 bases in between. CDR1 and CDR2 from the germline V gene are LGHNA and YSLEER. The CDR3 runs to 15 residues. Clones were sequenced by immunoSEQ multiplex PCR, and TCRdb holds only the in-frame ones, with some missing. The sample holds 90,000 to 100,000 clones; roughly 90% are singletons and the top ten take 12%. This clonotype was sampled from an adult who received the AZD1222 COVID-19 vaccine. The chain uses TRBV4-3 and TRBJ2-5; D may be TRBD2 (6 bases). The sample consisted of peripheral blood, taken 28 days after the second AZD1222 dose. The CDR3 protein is CASSQVASARETQYF. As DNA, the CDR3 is TGCGCCAGCAGCCAAGTCGCTAGCGCTCGAGAGACCCAGTACTTC.